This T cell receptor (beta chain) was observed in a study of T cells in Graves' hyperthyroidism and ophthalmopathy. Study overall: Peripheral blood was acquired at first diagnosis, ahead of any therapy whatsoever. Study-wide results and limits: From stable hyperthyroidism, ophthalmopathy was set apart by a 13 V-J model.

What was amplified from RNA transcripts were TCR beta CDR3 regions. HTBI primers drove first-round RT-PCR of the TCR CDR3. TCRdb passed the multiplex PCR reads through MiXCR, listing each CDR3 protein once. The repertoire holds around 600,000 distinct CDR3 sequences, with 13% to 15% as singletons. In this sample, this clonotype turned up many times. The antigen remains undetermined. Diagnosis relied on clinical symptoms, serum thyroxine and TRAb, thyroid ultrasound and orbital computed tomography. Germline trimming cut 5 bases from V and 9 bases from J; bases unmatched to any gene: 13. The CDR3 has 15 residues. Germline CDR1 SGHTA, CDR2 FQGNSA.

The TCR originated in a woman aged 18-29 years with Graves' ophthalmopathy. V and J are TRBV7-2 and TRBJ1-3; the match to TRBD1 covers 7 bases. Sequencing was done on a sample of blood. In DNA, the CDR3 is TGTGCCAGCAGCCCCACAGGGGCCCGTGATGGCACCATATATTTT. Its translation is CASSPTGARDGTIYF.